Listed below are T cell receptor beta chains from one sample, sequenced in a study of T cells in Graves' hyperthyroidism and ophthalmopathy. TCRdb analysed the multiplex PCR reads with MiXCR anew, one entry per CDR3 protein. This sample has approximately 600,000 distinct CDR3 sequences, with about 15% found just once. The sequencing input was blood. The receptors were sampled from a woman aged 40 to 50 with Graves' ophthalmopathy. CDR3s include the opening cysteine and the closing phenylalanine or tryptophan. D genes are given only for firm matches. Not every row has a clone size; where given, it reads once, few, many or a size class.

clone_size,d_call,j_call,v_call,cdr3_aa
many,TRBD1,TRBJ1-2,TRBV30,CAWTRTGSYGYTF
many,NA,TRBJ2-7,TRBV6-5,CASRVRGGVSYEQYF
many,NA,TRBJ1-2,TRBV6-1,CASRPGTAHVDYGYTF
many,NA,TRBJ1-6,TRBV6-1,CASTLGQVNSPLHF
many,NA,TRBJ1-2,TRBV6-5,CASSLTSRVGANYGYTF
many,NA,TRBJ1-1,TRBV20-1,CSARAAGHLNTEAFF
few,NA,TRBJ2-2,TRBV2,CASKWQRTGELFF
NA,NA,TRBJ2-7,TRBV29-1,CSVFSGNSYEQYF
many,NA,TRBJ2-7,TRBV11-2,CASSLEGAYEQYF
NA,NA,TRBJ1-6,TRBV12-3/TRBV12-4,CASSPGHNNSPLHF
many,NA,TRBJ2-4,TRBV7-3,CASSLSSGAKNIQYF
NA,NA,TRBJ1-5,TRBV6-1,CASSEAPAGSQPQHF
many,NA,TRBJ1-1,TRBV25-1,CASSEIDREAFF
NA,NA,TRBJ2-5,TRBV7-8,CASSLEPGAAETQYF
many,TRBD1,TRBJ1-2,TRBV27,CASRTGDYGYTF
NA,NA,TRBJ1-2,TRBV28,CASLTGTGYGYTF
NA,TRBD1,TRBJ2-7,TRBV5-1,CASSSPPDSNPTGETYEQYF
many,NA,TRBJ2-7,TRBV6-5,CASSYSAGALEQYF
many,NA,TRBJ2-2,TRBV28,CASSPFRNTGELFF